The source of this T cell receptor (beta chain) is a study of shared clonotypes between healthy human individuals. Background on the study: Per donor, three plates held CD4 naive cells, three held CD4 memory, two held CD8 naive and one held CD8 memory.

A note on this clone: No antigen is known for it.

It was around 190 ng DNA, 25,000 to 35,000 T cell genomes, that sorted-subset replicate PCRs used. The assay was immunoSEQ multiplex PCR, and TCRdb's table has in-frame clones only and misses some. The sample lists roughly 320,000 clones, roughly 84% occurring once. The CDR3 is made up of 14 amino acids. CDR1 is ENHRY and CDR2 is SYGVKD in the germline V gene. With 3 bases removed from V and 4 bases from J, the gap between germline ends came to 9 bases. General observations from the study: Since donors were few, the genetic and exposure-history diversity represented was limited. Larger estimated richness was generally seen in naive subsets than in memory subsets.

The clonotype was recovered from a man younger than 30 in good health. V and J are TRBV10-3 and TRBJ2-2, with D perhaps TRBD1 (5 bases). Specimen: memory CD8+ T cells sorted from blood. Specified subset: CD45RO+ cells pooled with CCR7-negative TemRA cells. The CDR3 spells CAISDHQGTGELFF. As DNA, the CDR3 is TGTGCCATCAGTGACCATCAGGGCACCGGGGAGCTGTTTTTT.